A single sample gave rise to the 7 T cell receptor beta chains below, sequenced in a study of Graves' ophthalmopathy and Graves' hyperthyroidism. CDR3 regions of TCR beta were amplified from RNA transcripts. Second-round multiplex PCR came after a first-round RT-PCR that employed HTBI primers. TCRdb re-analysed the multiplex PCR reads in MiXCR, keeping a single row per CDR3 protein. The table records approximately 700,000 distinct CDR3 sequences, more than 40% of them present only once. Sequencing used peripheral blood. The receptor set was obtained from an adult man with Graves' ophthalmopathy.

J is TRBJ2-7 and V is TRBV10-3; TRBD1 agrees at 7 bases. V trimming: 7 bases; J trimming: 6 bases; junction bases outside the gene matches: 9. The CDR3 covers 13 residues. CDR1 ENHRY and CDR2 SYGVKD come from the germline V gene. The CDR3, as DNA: TGTGCCATCATGAACAGGGGTTCGGGCGAGCAGTACTTC. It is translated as CAIMNRGSGEQYF.

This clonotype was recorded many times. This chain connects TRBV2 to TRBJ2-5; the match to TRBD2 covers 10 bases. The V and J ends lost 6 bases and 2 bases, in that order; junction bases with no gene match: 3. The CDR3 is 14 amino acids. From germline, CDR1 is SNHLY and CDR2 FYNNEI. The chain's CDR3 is CASRVLAGQETQYF. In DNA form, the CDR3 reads TGTGCCAGCAGAGTACTAGCGGGACAAGAGACCCAGTACTTC. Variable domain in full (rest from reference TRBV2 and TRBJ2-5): EPEVTQTPSHQVTQMGQEVILRCVPISNHLYFYWYRQILGQKVEFLVSFYNNEISEKSEIFDDQFSVERPDGSNFTLKIRSTKLEDSAMYFCASRVLAGQETQYFGPGTRLLVL.

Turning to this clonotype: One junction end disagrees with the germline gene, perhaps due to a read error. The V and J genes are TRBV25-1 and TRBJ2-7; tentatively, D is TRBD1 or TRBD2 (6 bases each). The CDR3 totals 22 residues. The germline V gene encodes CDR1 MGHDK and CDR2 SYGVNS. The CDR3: CASSLARAQGTFWARGLYEQCF. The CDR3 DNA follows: TGTGCCAGCAGCTTAGCCCGGGCGCAGGGGACCTTTTGGGCCCGGGGACTCTACGAGCAGTGCTTC.

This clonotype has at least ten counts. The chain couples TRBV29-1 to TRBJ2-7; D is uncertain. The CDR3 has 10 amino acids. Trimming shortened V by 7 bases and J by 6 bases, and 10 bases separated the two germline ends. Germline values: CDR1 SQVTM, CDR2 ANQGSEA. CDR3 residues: CSAVQSEQYF. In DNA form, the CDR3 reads TGCAGCGCTGTTCAGAGCGAGCAGTACTTC.

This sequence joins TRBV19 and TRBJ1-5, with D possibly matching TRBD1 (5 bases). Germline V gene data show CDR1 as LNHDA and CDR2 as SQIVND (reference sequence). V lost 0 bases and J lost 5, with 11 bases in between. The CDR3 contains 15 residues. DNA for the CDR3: TGTGCCAGTAGTATAGAAGGCAGGGAAGATCAGCCCCAGCATTTT. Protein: CASSIEGREDQPQHF.

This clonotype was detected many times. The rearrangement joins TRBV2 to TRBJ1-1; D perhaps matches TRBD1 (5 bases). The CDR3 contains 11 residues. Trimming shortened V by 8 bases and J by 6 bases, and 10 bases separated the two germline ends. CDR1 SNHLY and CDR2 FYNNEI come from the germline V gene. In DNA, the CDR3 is TGTGCCAGCTCGACAGTTTCTGAAGCTTTCTTT. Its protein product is CASSTVSEAFF.

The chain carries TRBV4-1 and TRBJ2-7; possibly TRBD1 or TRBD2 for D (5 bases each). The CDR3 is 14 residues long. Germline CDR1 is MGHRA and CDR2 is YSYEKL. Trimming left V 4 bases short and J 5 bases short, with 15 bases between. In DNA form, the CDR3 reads TGCGCCAGCAGCCGAAGAGGGGCGGCCCACGAGCAGTACTTC. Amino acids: CASSRRGAAHEQYF.